Sequencing of this T cell receptor beta chain was carried out in a study of cytomegalovirus exposure and HLA in healthy donors. The V and J ends lost 0 bases and 1 base, in that order; junction bases with no gene match: 6. Germline V gives CDR1 SGDLS, CDR2 YYNGEE. The CDR3 totals 16 residues. 13 Jbeta primers and 60 Vbeta primers were used for the PCR. Authors' methods: About 12 million of the about 80 million unique TCR beta chains counted in a later analysis were shared. Generated by immunoSEQ multiplex PCR, the TCRdb table keeps only in-frame clones and is missing some. V and J calls and clone size follow that table, whereas D and trimming were derived from the DNA. This sample carries 74,000 or so clones, roughly 80% of them seen once, and the ten largest clones take around 22%.

This chain uses TRBV9 with TRBJ1-1, with TRBD1 identical over 7 bases. This receptor was identified in a woman aged 40 to 55 in good health and CMV-seropositive. The sample comprised PBMCs. CDR3 in amino acids: CASSVVRQGPNTEAFF. DNA of the CDR3: TGTGCCAGCAGCGTAGTCCGACAGGGACCGAACACTGAAGCTTTCTTT.